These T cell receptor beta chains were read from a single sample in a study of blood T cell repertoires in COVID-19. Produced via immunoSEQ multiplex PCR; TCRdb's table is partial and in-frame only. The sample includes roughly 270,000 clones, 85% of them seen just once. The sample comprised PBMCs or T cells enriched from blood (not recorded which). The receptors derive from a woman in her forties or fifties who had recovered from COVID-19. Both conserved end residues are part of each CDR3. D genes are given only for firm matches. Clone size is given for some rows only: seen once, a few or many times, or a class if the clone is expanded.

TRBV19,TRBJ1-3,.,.,TGTGCCAGTAGTGTGCGGGCGAGCTCTGGAAACACCATATATTTT,CASSVRASSGNTIYF
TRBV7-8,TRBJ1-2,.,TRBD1,TGTGCCAGCAGCTTAGGGGACAGAGGCTATGGCTACACCTTC,CASSLGDRGYGYTF
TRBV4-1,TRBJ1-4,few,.,TGCGCCAGCAGCCGCGAACAGAGTGCAACTAATGAAAAACTGTTTTTT,CASSREQSATNEKLFF
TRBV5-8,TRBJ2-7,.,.,TGTGCCAGCAGCTTGGCTCCCAGGCGTGAGCAGTACTTC,CASSLAPRREQYF
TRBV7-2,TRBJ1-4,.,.,TGTGCCAGCAGCCTCAACAGTTCAACTAATGAAAAACTGTTTTTT,CASSLNSSTNEKLFF
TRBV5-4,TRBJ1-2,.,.,TGTGCCAGCAGCTTTGGCAGTAACTATGGCTACACCTTC,CASSFGSNYGYTF
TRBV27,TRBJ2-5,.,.,TGTGCCAGCTTAGAGGAGACCCAGTACTTC,CASLEETQYF
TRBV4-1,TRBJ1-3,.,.,TGCGCCAGCAGCCACCTAGACGGGGGGCCCACTCTATTTGATGGAAACACCATATATTTT,CASSHLDGGPTLFDGNTIYF
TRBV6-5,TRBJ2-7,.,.,TGTGCCAGCAGTTACTCCGGGGGACGTGGCTACGAGCAGTACTTC,CASSYSGGRGYEQYF
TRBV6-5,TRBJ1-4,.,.,TGTGCCAGCAGTTATGTTGCCAGGGTGAGGGAAAAACTGTTTTTT,CASSYVARVREKLFF
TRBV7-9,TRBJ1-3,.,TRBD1,TGTGCCAGCAGCTTAGCTAGGACAGGGACCTCTGGAAACACCATATATTTT,CASSLARTGTSGNTIYF
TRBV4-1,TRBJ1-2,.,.,TGCGCCAGCAGCCAAGAAAGGGGCGGGGGGCATATAGGCTATGGCTACACCTTC,CASSQERGGGHIGYGYTF
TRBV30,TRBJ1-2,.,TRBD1,TGTGCCTGGAGAGACAGGGGCGGGAACTATGGCTACACCTTC,CAWRDRGGNYGYTF
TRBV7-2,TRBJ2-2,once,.,TGTGCCAGCAGCATACTAGCCGGGGAGCTGTTTTTT,CASSILAGELFF
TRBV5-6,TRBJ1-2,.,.,TGTGCCAGCAGCTTGAAATTCAGTGGCTACACCTTC,CASSLKFSGYTF
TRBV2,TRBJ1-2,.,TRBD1,TGTGCCAGCAGTGAAGCGAAACCGGGACAGGGGTCCTACTATGGCTACACCTTC,CASSEAKPGQGSYYGYTF
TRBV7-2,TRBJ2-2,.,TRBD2,TGTGCCAGCAGTCGTACCGGGACTAGCGGGACCGGGGAGCTGTTTTTT,CASSRTGTSGTGELFF
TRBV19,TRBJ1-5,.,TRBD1,TGTGCCAGCTCCGGACAGGGCCAATCTCAGCCCCAGCATTTT,CASSGQGQSQPQHF
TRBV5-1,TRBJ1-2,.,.,TGCGCCAGCAGCTTGTTACAGGGCCATGGCTACACCTTC,CASSLLQGHGYTF
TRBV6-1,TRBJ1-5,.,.,TGTGCCAGCAGTGAACTCAGGGTTAGCAATCAGCCCCAGCATTTT,CASSELRVSNQPQHF
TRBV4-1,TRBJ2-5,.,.,TGCGCCAGCAGCCAAGGGACAGTACAAGAGACCCAGTACTTC,CASSQGTVQETQYF
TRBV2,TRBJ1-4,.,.,TGTGCCAGCAGGAGGGGGACTAATGAAAAACTGTTTTTT,CASRRGTNEKLFF
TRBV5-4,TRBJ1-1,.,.,TGTGCCAGCAGCTTGGCCCCGGGAGGCACTGAAGCTTTCTTT,CASSLAPGGTEAFF
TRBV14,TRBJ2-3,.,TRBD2,TGTGCCAGCAGTCGCACTAGCGGGAGGACAGATACGCAGTATTTT,CASSRTSGRTDTQYF
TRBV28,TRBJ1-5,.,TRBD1,TGTGCCAGCAAACTATGGGACAGAGGCCGGAACAGCAATCAGCCCCAGCATTTT,CASKLWDRGRNSNQPQHF
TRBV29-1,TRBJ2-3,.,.,TGCAGCGTCTGGGGCGGTTTCACAGATACGCAGTATTTT,CSVWGGFTDTQYF
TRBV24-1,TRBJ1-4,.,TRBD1,TGTGCCACCAGTGAAGTGACAGGGGGCACGGAAAAACTGTTTTTT,CATSEVTGGTEKLFF
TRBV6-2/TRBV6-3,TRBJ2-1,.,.,TGTGCCAGCAGTTCGGCGGGCTCAGGCTACAATGAGCAGTTCTTC,CASSSAGSGYNEQFF
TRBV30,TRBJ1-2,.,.,TGTGCCTGGAGTTTGGGGGCTGGTGGCTACACCTTC,CAWSLGAGGYTF
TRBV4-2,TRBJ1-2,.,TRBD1,TGTGCCAGCAGCCAAGTTATCATCCAGGGGGCCAACTATGGCTACACCTTC,CASSQVIIQGANYGYTF
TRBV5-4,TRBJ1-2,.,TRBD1,TGTGCCAGCAGCCCCGGGACAGGGTTTGACTATGGCTACACCTTC,CASSPGTGFDYGYTF
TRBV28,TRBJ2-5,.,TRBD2,TGTGCCACCGACCCTTGGGGGGGTCAAGAGACCCAGTACTTC,CATDPWGGQETQYF
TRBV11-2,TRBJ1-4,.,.,TGTGCCAGCAGCTTAAACGGGGGGTTAAATGAAAAACTGTTTTTT,CASSLNGGLNEKLFF
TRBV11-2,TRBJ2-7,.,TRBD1,TGTGCCAGCAGCTTAGTTGTGACAGGGGCCTACGAGCAGTACTTC,CASSLVVTGAYEQYF
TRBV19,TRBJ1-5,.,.,TGTGCCAGTAGTATTCAGCGACAGTCTTACAATCAGCCCCAGCATTTT,CASSIQRQSYNQPQHF
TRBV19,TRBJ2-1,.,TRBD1,TGTGCCAGTAGTTCCCACTCCGGGACAGTCAATGAGCAGTTCTTC,CASSSHSGTVNEQFF
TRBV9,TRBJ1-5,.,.,TGTGCCAGCAGCGTATTTCCAGGGCGCAATCAGCCCCAGCATTTT,CASSVFPGRNQPQHF
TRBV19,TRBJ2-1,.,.,TGTGCATCCTCCCCCCGGGGTTACAATGAGCAGTTCTTC,CASSPRGYNEQFF
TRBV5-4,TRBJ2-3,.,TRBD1,TGTGCCAGCAGCGTGGGACAGCCAGACACAGATACGCAGTATTTT,CASSVGQPDTDTQYF
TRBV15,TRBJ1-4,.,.,TGTGCCACCAGCAGAGATCTCGGGTCAACTAATGAAAAACTGTTTTTT,CATSRDLGSTNEKLFF
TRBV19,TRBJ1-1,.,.,TGTGCCAGTAGTATAGATCTAATCAACACTGAAGCTTTCTTT,CASSIDLINTEAFF
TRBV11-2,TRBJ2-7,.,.,TGTGCCAGCAGTTATTCTTTCGAGCAGTACTTC,CASSYSFEQYF
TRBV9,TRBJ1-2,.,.,TGTGCCAGCAGCGCTTTAGGGACAAGCTATGGCTACACCTTC,CASSALGTSYGYTF
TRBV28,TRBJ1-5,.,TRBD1,TGTGCCAGCGGTCGGACAGGGGGGAATCAGCCCCAGCATTTT,CASGRTGGNQPQHF
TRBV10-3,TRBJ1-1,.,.,TGTGCCATCAGTGAAGGTGAAAGGGGGAACACTGAAGCTTTCTTT,CAISEGERGNTEAFF
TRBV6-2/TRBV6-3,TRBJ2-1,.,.,TGTGCCAGCAGCCTGCCTGGAGCCTCTTGGAATGAGCAGTTCTTC,CASSLPGASWNEQFF
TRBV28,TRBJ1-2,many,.,TGTGCCAGCAGTCCGACGGGGTTAGGCTACACCTTC,CASSPTGLGYTF
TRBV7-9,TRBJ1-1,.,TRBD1,TGTGCCAGCAGCTACGACTCCGGGACAGTAGCTTTCTTT,CASSYDSGTVAFF
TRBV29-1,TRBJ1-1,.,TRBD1,TGCAGCGGACTGACAGGGGGGAACACTGAAGCTTTCTTT,CSGLTGGNTEAFF
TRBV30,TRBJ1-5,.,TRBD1,TGTGCCTGGAGATTGGGCAGGGGGCCTAATCAGCCCCAGCATTTT,CAWRLGRGPNQPQHF
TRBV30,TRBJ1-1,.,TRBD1,TGTGCCTGGAGCCCCCATGGGACAGGGGAAAACACTGAAGCTTTCTTT,CAWSPHGTGENTEAFF
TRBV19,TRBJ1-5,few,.,TGTGCCAGTAGCCCTTGGGACACAGGCAATCAGCCCCAGCATTTT,CASSPWDTGNQPQHF